This passage covers 20 T cell receptor beta chains from one sample sequenced in a study of Ad26.COV2.S vaccination and SARS-CoV-2 variants (dated by TCRdb to the early 2020s). This specimen's treatment or condition label, per the study, means: about 20 received Ad26.COV2.S at low or high dose, single or two shots; 5 received placebo; per-sample allocation not given. For vaccine and placebo recipients, repertoires were sequenced using samples collected on day 63 after the first injection. Library preparation used the immunoSEQ multiplex PCR assay. TCRdb obtained this table from immuneACCESS and retained in-frame rearrangements with V and J assigned. These tables miss some clones; where compared with another copy, unresolved V genes account for less than half of the shortfall, and the remainder is unexplained. This sample comprises about 350,000 clones, approximately 90% of them detected only once. Around 4.5% of the sample comes from the top ten.

Sequences were derived from peripheral blood, sampled in a trial of Ad26.COV2.S vaccine versus placebo. The receptors shown here come from a person aged 18-60 years who received the Ad26.COV2.S COVID-19 vaccine or a placebo.

The chain combines TRBV6-5 with TRBJ2-1; D is perhaps TRBD1 (6 bases). The CDR3 runs to 16 residues. V gave up 2 bases and J gave up 4 bases, with 15 bases separating them. Germline assignment: CDR1 MNHEY and CDR2 SVGAGI. The CDR3 protein is CASSYRSEQGYNEQFF. The CDR3 nucleotides are TGTGCCAGCAGTTACAGATCGGAACAGGGTTACAATGAGCAGTTCTTC.

The chain joins TRBV6-5 to TRBJ2-7; 13 bases line up with TRBD2. The V gene's germline CDR1 is MNHEY and CDR2 SVGAGI. The CDR3 runs to 14 residues. With 8 bases clipped from V and 3 bases from J, the junction kept 4 bases outside the gene matches. In DNA, the CDR3 is TGTGCCAGCGAGACTAGCGGGGGGCTCTACGAGCAGTACTTC. This codes for CASETSGGLYEQYF.

The genes are TRBV2 and TRBJ2-7; no clear D. This CDR3 has 12 residues. The germline V gene has CDR1 SNHLY and CDR2 FYNNEI. Trimming pared 4 bases from V and 4 bases from J, leaving 8 bases between. The CDR3 nucleotides read TGTGCCAGCAGTGGAAGAAGATACGAGCAGTACTTC. Residues: CASSGRRYEQYF. Full variable domain (outside the CDR3, taken from reference TRBV2 and TRBJ2-7): EPEVTQTPSHQVTQMGQEVILRCVPISNHLYFYWYRQILGQKVEFLVSFYNNEISEKSEIFDDQFSVERPDGSNFTLKIRSTKLEDSAMYFCASSGRRYEQYFGPGTRLTVT.

This clone was observed a single time. This sequence joins TRBV3-1 (or the pseudogene TRBV3-2) and TRBJ1-5, with TRBD1 matching over 7 bases. Germline CDR1 and CDR2: LGHDT and YNNKEL (reference sequence). The CDR3 loop spans 19 amino acids. Unmatched junction bases numbered 17, after V lost 6 bases and J lost 0 bases. CDR3 residues: CASRPTGEPNLDSNQPQHF. The CDR3 DNA is TGTGCCAGCAGGCCAACAGGGGAACCTAACCTCGATAGCAATCAGCCCCAGCATTTT.

The rearrangement joins TRBV6-1 to TRBJ2-1; 11 nucleotides line up with TRBD2. The V segment lost 0 bases and the J segment 6 bases; nucleotides outside the gene matches: 7. This CDR3 spans 17 amino acids. Germline lookup yields CDR1 MNHNS and CDR2 SASEGT. DNA for the CDR3: TGTGCCAGCAGTGAAGCGCTTCGCCTAGCGGGAGGCAATGAGCAGTTCTTC. This codes for CASSEALRLAGGNEQFF.

The chain recombines TRBV5-1 with TRBJ1-4; weak D call: TRBD1 (6 bases). Germline V lookup: CDR1 SGHRS, CDR2 YFSETQ. The CDR3 is 16 residues long. Trimming removed 0 bases at V and 7 bases at J, with 16 bases between. This CDR3 is CASSLESGGGGEKLFF. CDR3 in DNA: TGCGCCAGCAGCTTGGAAAGTGGAGGAGGGGGTGAAAAACTGTTTTTT.

J is TRBJ1-4 and V is TRBV3-1 (or the pseudogene TRBV3-2); the match to TRBD1 covers 8 bases. Looked up from germline, CDR1 is LGHDT and CDR2 is YNNKEL (reference sequence). V was clipped by 0 bases and J by 5 bases; unmatched bases: 5. This CDR3 spans 16 amino acids. The CDR3 is CASSQDTGTGNEKLFF. The CDR3 DNA follows: TGTGCCAGCAGCCAAGACACCGGGACAGGAAATGAAAAACTGTTTTTT.

CDR3 coding DNA: TGTGCCAGCAGCACGTCTGGGGGGGCTGCCTACAATGAGCAGTTCTTC. Amino acid sequence: CASSTSGGAAYNEQFF. J is TRBJ2-1 and V is TRBV28, with D possibly being TRBD2 (7 bases). Deletions cut 6 bases from V and 2 bases from J, with 17 bases between. The CDR3 consists of 16 residues. Germline CDR1 reads MDHEN; CDR2 reads SYDVKM.

This rearrangement joins TRBV5-1 to TRBJ2-1; 13 nucleotides line up with TRBD2. The CDR3 runs 20 residues. Germline assignment: CDR1 SGHRS and CDR2 YFSETQ. Trimming removed 2 bases from V and 0 bases from J; junction bases left unmatched: 11. CDR3 bases: TGCGCCAGCAGCTTCCATAAGGGACTAGCGGGACACAGCTCCTACAATGAGCAGTTCTTC. This codes for CASSFHKGLAGHSSYNEQFF.

The chain carries TRBV5-6 and TRBJ2-7; 9 nucleotides agree with TRBD1. CDR1 is SGHDT, CDR2 YYEEEE, per germline. Trimming at V came to 3 bases and at J to 5 bases, leaving 9 bases not matched to a gene. The CDR3 contains 15 residues. The CDR3 is CASSSTGTGKNEQYF. Here the CDR3 DNA reads TGTGCCAGCAGCTCAACCGGGACAGGGAAGAACGAGCAGTACTTC.

The chain links TRBV27 to TRBJ2-2, with D possibly matching TRBD2 (5 bases). V gave up 7 bases and J gave up 5 bases, with 8 bases separating them. This CDR3 is built from 12 residues. In germline, CDR1 is MNHEY, CDR2 SMNVEV (reference sequence). CDR3 coding DNA: TGTGCCAGCAACCGCGGGACCGGGGAGCTGTTTTTT. Amino acid sequence: CASNRGTGELFF.

V usage is TRBV12-3 or TRBV12-4 and J usage is TRBJ1-1; D not resolved. V lost 8 bases and J 1 base, leaving 11 bases between the germline ends. The CDR3 runs 13 residues. DNA for the CDR3: TGTGCCAGCGCCCGTTGGGCGAACACTGAAGCTTTCTTT. Residues: CASARWANTEAFF.

This clone has more than one count but fewer than ten. The rearrangement links TRBV7-2 to TRBJ2-7, with D unresolved. V dropped 5 bases and J dropped 3 bases, with 11 bases sitting between them. CDR1 is SGHTA, CDR2 FQGNSA, per germline. The length of the CDR3 is 13 residues. The CDR3 DNA is TGTGCCAGCAGCCCAGTGGGAATCTACGAGCAGTACTTC. Translated, it gives CASSPVGIYEQYF.

The chain combines TRBV10-3 with TRBJ2-2, with 11 nucleotides matching TRBD2. V lost 11 bases to trimming and J lost 1 base; unmatched junction nucleotides: 9. CDR1 is ENHRY, CDR2 SYGVKD, per germline. The CDR3 is 16 residues long. The CDR3 reads CASRATSGRNTGELFF. CDR3 DNA sequence: TGTGCCTCCCGGGCAACTAGCGGGAGGAACACCGGGGAGCTGTTTTTT.

This clone was observed a few times. Other DNA sequences in this specimen translate into the identical CDR3. The V call is TRBV19, the J call TRBJ2-3, with D unclear. Trimming stripped 3 bases from V and 0 bases from J, with 1 base between. CDR1 LNHDA and CDR2 SQIVND come from the germline V gene (reference sequence). CDR3 length equals 12 residues. The CDR3 spells CASSISTDTQYF. CDR3 coding DNA: TGTGCCAGTAGTATCAGCACAGATACGCAGTATTTT.

The chain links TRBV3-1 (or the pseudogene TRBV3-2) to TRBJ2-7; 7 nucleotides agree with TRBD1. J lost 8 bases, V lost 4 bases, and 8 bases had no gene match. The CDR3 extends over 13 amino acids. Per the germline V gene, CDR1 is LGHDT and CDR2 is YNNKEL (reference sequence). The chain's CDR3 is CASSRRDRDKQYF. In DNA form, the CDR3 reads TGTGCCAGCAGCCGCAGAGACAGGGACAAGCAGTACTTC.

This sequence joins TRBV7-9 and TRBJ2-1, with TRBD2 matching over 7 bases. The V gene's germline CDR1 is SEHNR and CDR2 FQNEAQ (reference sequence). CDR3 size: 11 residues. V was pared by 5 bases and J by 14 bases, with 6 bases of the junction left unmatched. CDR3 region: CASSPGGIEFF. CDR3 DNA sequence: TGTGCCAGCAGCCCCGGGGGGATTGAGTTCTTC.

The chain recombines TRBV5-1 with TRBJ2-3, with 10 bases matching TRBD1. This CDR3 is built from 16 residues. Germline CDR1 reads SGHRS; CDR2 reads YFSETQ. V shed 0 bases and J 2 bases; nucleotides not matched to a gene: 3. The CDR3 bases are TGCGCCAGCAGCTTGGGGGACAGGGGATACACAGATACGCAGTATTTT. It yields the protein CASSLGDRGYTDTQYF.

V usage is TRBV30 and J usage is TRBJ2-6; D is perhaps TRBD2 (5 bases). The CDR3 has 17 residues. CDR1 GTSNPN and CDR2 SVGIG come from the germline V gene (reference sequence). Trimming removed 5 bases at V and 0 bases at J, with 17 bases between. CDR3 DNA: TGTGCCTGGTCTGACGGACTCTTTAGCTCTGGGGCCAACGTCCTGACTTTC. Its protein is CAWSDGLFSSGANVLTF.

The chain is built from TRBV3-1 (or the pseudogene TRBV3-2) and TRBJ2-1; 8 bases fit TRBD2. After removal of 4 bases from V and 1 base from J, the junction contained 9 bases not matched to a gene. The CDR3 extends over 17 amino acids. Germline V gives CDR1 LGHDT, CDR2 YNNKEL (reference sequence). The CDR3 region is CASSPTSGGRSYNEQFF. Here the CDR3 DNA reads TGTGCCAGCAGCCCAACTAGCGGAGGCCGATCCTACAATGAGCAGTTCTTC.